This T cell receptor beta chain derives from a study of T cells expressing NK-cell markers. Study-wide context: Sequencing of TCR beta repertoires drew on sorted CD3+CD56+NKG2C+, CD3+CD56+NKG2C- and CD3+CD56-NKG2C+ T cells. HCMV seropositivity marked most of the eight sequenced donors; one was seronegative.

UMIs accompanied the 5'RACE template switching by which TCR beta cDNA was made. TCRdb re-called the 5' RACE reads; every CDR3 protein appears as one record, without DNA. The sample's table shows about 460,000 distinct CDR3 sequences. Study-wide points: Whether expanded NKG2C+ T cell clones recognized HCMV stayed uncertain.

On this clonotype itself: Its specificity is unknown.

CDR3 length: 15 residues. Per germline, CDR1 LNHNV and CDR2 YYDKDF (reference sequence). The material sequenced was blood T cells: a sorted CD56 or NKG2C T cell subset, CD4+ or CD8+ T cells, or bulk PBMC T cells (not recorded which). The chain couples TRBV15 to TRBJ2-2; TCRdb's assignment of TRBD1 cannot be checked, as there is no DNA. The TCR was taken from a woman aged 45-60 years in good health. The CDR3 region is CATSREGTGPGELFF. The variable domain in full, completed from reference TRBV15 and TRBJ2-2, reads DAMVIQNPRYQVTQFGKPVTLSCSQTLNHNVMYWYQQKSSQAPKLLFHYYDKDFNNEADTPDNFQSRRPNTSFCFLDIRSPGLGDTAMYLCATSREGTGPGELFFGEGSRLTVL.